What follows are 21 T cell receptor beta chains derived from one specimen sequenced in a study of blood T cell repertoires in COVID-19. Sequencing was performed with immunoSEQ multiplex PCR; in TCRdb, only in-frame clones are kept and a portion is missing. The data hold 65,000 to 75,000 clones, with about 80% observed a single time. The sequenced material came from peripheral blood. Receptors originate from an older man with acute or convalescent COVID-19.

The chain combines TRBV29-1 with TRBJ1-1; D uncertain. The V and J ends lost 0 bases and 1 base respectively, with 9 bases between them. CDR1 is SQVTM, CDR2 ANQGSEA, per germline. The CDR3 contains 14 residues. CDR3 sequence reads: CSVEEMGENTEAFF. CDR3 in DNA: TGCAGCGTTGAAGAAATGGGAGAGAACACTGAAGCTTTCTTT. The entire variable domain, with the rest obtained from reference TRBV29-1 and TRBJ1-1, is as follows: SAVISQKPSRDICQRGTSLTIQCQVDSQVTMMFWYRQQPGQSLTLIATANQGSEATYESGFVIDKFPISRPNLTFSTLTVSNMSPEDSSIYLCSVEEMGENTEAFFGQGTRLTVV.

The V gene is TRBV5-1, the J gene TRBJ2-7; D possibly corresponds to TRBD2 (7 bases). The CDR3 consists of 15 residues. Between the trimmed V and J ends, which lost 3 bases and 4 bases, there was a span of 17 bases. Germline V lookup: CDR1 SGHRS, CDR2 YFSETQ. CDR3 sequence: CASSWLGGRGYEQYF. The CDR3 bases are TGCGCCAGCAGCTGGCTCGGGGGGCGGGGATACGAGCAGTACTTC. Drawing the rest from reference TRBV5-1 and TRBJ2-7, the complete variable domain is KAGVTQTPRYLIKTRGQQVTLSCSPISGHRSVSWYQQTPGQGLQFLFEYFSETQRNKGNFPGRFSGRQFSNSRSEMNVSTLELGDSALYLCASSWLGGRGYEQYFGPGTRLTVT.

The gene calls are TRBV21-1 and TRBJ1-1; the D call in the table, TRBD1, was not verified against the DNA. TRBV21-1 is tagged as a pseudogene. There are 16 residues in the CDR3. DNA of the CDR3: TGTGCCAGCAGCAATGACATAGACCCCTTGGACACTGAAGCTTTCTTT. Translation: CASSNDIDPLDTEAFF.

The V gene is TRBV5-6, the J gene TRBJ2-6, with D hard to call. Germline V CDR1 and CDR2: SGHDT, YYEEEE. The V end lost 4 bases, the J end lost 0 bases, and 5 bases lay between the germline ends. The CDR3 covers 14 residues. CDR3 loop: CASSLSSGANVLTF. CDR3 in DNA: TGTGCCAGCAGCCTCAGCTCTGGGGCCAACGTCCTGACTTTC.

The J gene is TRBJ1-5, the V gene TRBV4-2; D remains unclear. Germline V gene sequence: CDR1 LGHNA, CDR2 YNFKEQ. The ends were cut back, 1 base at V and 6 bases at J, with 4 bases in the middle. This CDR3 has 12 amino acids. The CDR3 DNA follows: TGTGCCAGCAGCCAAGGTCGTCAGCCCCAGCATTTT. Translated: CASSQGRQPQHF.

This chain joins TRBV5-1 and TRBJ1-4, with no clear D. CDR1 is SGHRS and CDR2 is YFSETQ in the germline V gene. V was trimmed by 4 bases and J by 6 bases, leaving 13 bases between them. There are 14 residues in the CDR3. CDR3 residues: CASSAGGVYEKLFF. CDR3 coding DNA: TGCGCCAGCAGCGCGGGAGGCGTCTATGAAAAACTGTTTTTT.

V and J are TRBV3-1 (or the pseudogene TRBV3-2) and TRBJ1-5; 11 positions match TRBD1. V trimming: 4 bases; J trimming: 5 bases; junction bases outside the gene matches: 7. The CDR3 has 16 residues. Germline V gene sequence: CDR1 LGHDT, CDR2 YNNKEL (reference sequence). The CDR3 DNA sequence: TGTGCCAGCAGCCCAAGGGGGACAGGGGGACATCAGCCCCAGCATTTT. Residues: CASSPRGTGGHQPQHF.

The CDR3 is CASSPTSGRLNTGELFF. The CDR3 DNA follows: TGCGCCAGCAGCCCTACTAGCGGGAGACTAAACACCGGGGAGCTGTTTTTT. This chain links TRBV4-3 with TRBJ2-2; 11 bases map to TRBD2. In germline, CDR1 is LGHNA, CDR2 YSLEER. The CDR3 totals 17 residues. Trimming took 4 bases from V and 2 from J; bases not matched to a gene: 6.

The CDR3 reads CASRLEDRVNSPLHF. DNA of the CDR3: TGTGCAAGTCGCTTAGAGGACAGGGTGAATTCACCCCTCCACTTT. The chain employs TRBV12-2 and TRBJ1-6; the D call TRBD1 from the table was never checked on the DNA. TRBV12-2 is deemed a pseudogene. The CDR3 loop spans 15 amino acids.

The chain recombines TRBV21-1 with TRBJ1-2; TRBD1 is taken as the D call from the table, unchecked against the DNA. TRBV21-1 is assigned pseudogene status. The CDR3 extends over 15 amino acids. CDR3 DNA: TGTGCCAGCAGCAATCGGGACAGGGGGAACTATGGCTACACCTTC. Translation gives CASSNRDRGNYGYTF.

The V call is TRBV3-1 (or the pseudogene TRBV3-2), the J call TRBJ2-1; perhaps TRBD2 as D (5 bases). Germline CDR1 and CDR2: LGHDT and YNNKEL (reference sequence). There are 15 residues in the CDR3. With 0 bases removed from V and 6 bases from J, the gap between germline ends came to 12 bases. For the CDR3, the DNA is TGTGCCAGCAGCCAAGATGGGGTAGAGGGCAATGAGCAGTTCTTC. Translation gives CASSQDGVEGNEQFF.

The V call is TRBV6-2 or TRBV6-3, the J call TRBJ2-5; 11 bases match TRBD2. This CDR3 region has 20 residues. From germline, CDR1 is MNHEY and CDR2 SVGEGT. Trimming took 0 bases from V and 1 from J; bases not matched to a gene: 13. CDR3 protein: CASSYSIPASGGLIQETQYF. In DNA form, the CDR3 reads TGTGCCAGCAGTTACTCTATCCCGGCTAGCGGGGGGCTAATCCAAGAGACCCAGTACTTC.

The gene calls are TRBV19 and TRBJ1-5; possibly TRBD1 for D (6 bases). With 6 bases removed from V and 5 bases from J, the gap between germline ends came to 11 bases. The CDR3 runs to 13 residues. Germline V CDR1 and CDR2: LNHDA, SQIVND (reference sequence). CDR3 sequence: CASRDRPDQPQHF. CDR3 bases: TGTGCCAGTAGGGACAGACCCGATCAGCCCCAGCATTTT. Looking up the rest from reference TRBV19 and TRBJ1-5 gives the full variable domain: DGGITQSPKYLFRKEGQNVTLSCEQNLNHDAMYWYRQDPGQGLRLIYYSQIVNDFQKGDIAEGYSVSREKKESFPLTVTSAQKNPTAFYLCASRDRPDQPQHFGDGTRLSIL.

The V gene is TRBV24-1, the J gene TRBJ1-1; no clear D gene. This CDR3 spans 12 amino acids. The V end was cut by 5 bases, the J end by 3 bases, with 6 bases between. Germline V lookup: CDR1 KGHDR, CDR2 SFDVKD. The CDR3 sequence is CATSGEHTEAFF. The CDR3 DNA reads TGTGCCACCAGTGGGGAGCACACTGAAGCTTTCTTT.

V gene TRBV27 combines with J gene TRBJ2-1, with TRBD2 matching over 8 bases. The junction had 8 bases not matched to a gene; V was cut back by 2 bases and J by 8 bases. Germline V gives CDR1 MNHEY, CDR2 SMNVEV (reference sequence). The length of the CDR3 is 15 residues. CDR3 residues: CASSLSSGTPYEQFF. CDR3 nucleotide sequence: TGTGCCAGCAGTTTAAGTAGCGGGACGCCCTATGAGCAGTTCTTC.

The chain employs TRBV4-2 and TRBJ1-4; D is perhaps TRBD1 (6 bases). The ends were cut back, 6 bases at V and 5 bases at J, with 16 bases in the middle. There are 15 residues in the CDR3. Per germline, CDR1 LGHNA and CDR2 YNFKEQ. CDR3 residues: CASSYKTGTNEKLFF. The CDR3 coding sequence is TGTGCCAGCAGTTACAAGACAGGAACGAATGAAAAACTGTTTTTT.

The chain is built from TRBV28 and TRBJ1-5; a weak D match, TRBD1 (6 bases). The CDR3 length is 17 residues. The V end lost 7 bases, the J end lost 0 bases, and 19 bases lay between the germline ends. Germline V lookup: CDR1 MDHEN, CDR2 SYDVKM. The DNA for the CDR3 is TGTGCCAGCATCGGGGGGCCAACTACTTATAGCAATCAGCCCCAGCATTTT. Its translation is CASIGGPTTYSNQPQHF.

V and J are TRBV5-6 and TRBJ2-7; 7 bases are shared with TRBD1. V shed 4 bases, J shed 6 bases, and the junction held 7 bases outside the gene matches. There are 13 residues in the CDR3. Germline V gene data show CDR1 as SGHDT and CDR2 as YYEEEE. DNA of the CDR3: TGTGCCAGCAGCCTAGACAGGGTTGGCGAGCAGTACTTC. As protein: CASSLDRVGEQYF.

The J gene is TRBJ2-7, the V gene TRBV18; the match to TRBD2 covers 9 bases. V shed 3 bases, J shed 3 bases, and the junction held 6 bases outside the gene matches. The germline V gene has CDR1 KGHSH and CDR2 LQKENI. The CDR3 totals 15 residues. In DNA form, the CDR3 reads TGTGCCAGCTCACCGCCCGGGACTAGCCTCTACGAGCAGTACTTC. This gives the protein CASSPPGTSLYEQYF.

The chain links TRBV27 to TRBJ2-7; 8 bases are a match to TRBD2. V shed 2 bases and J 1 base; nucleotides not matched to a gene: 7. Looked up from germline, CDR1 is MNHEY and CDR2 is SMNVEV (reference sequence). CDR3 length equals 16 residues. The CDR3 region is CASSLIASGPSYEQYF. The CDR3 DNA is TGTGCCAGCAGTTTAATCGCTAGCGGGCCTTCCTACGAGCAGTACTTC.

The chain has TRBV18 and TRBJ2-3, with 10 bases that match TRBD2. Germline V gene lookup returns CDR1 KGHSH and CDR2 LQKENI. This CDR3 has 15 residues. J gave up 1 base and V 4 bases, and 2 bases lay outside the gene matches. This CDR3 is CASSLGTSGTDTQYF. The CDR3 DNA follows: TGTGCCAGCTCACTTGGGACTAGCGGCACAGATACGCAGTATTTT.